The 6 T cell receptor beta chains listed next were all sequenced from one sample in a study of T cell responses to AZD1222 COVID-19 vaccine. Sequencing was performed with immunoSEQ multiplex PCR; in TCRdb, only in-frame clones are kept and a portion is missing. The repertoire holds some 150,000 clones, with about nine tenths as singletons. Sequencing used peripheral blood, obtained on day 0 of AZD1222 vaccination. The origin of the receptors is an adult in good health.

In this sample, this clone turned up once. The chain combines TRBV28 with TRBJ1-5, with D possibly TRBD1 on 6 matching bases. This CDR3 is built from 16 residues. V gave up 2 bases and J gave up 1 base, with 12 bases separating them. From germline, CDR1 is MDHEN and CDR2 SYDVKM. CDR3 sequence (DNA): TGTGCCAGCAGTTTAGGCTGGGGGCGCAGCAATCAGCCCCAGCATTTT. Protein: CASSLGWGRSNQPQHF. Full variable domain (outside the CDR3, taken from reference TRBV28 and TRBJ1-5): DVKVTQSSRYLVKRTGEKVFLECVQDMDHENMFWYRQDPGLGLRLIYFSYDVKMKEKGDIPEGYSVSREKKERFSLILESASTNQTSMYLCASSLGWGRSNQPQHFGDGTRLSIL.

This chain joins TRBV2 and TRBJ2-7; D remains ambiguous. Trimming stripped 2 bases from V and 3 bases from J, with 14 bases between. Germline loops: CDR1 SNHLY, CDR2 FYNNEI. The CDR3 spans 15 residues. DNA for the CDR3: TGTGCCAGCAGTGAATCTTGGGGTCCGGGCTACGAGCAGTACTTC. It translates to CASSESWGPGYEQYF.

The gene calls are TRBV24-1 and TRBJ1-2, with 11 bases identical to TRBD1. V shed 4 bases, J shed 5 bases, and the junction held 2 bases outside the gene matches. This CDR3 is built from 14 residues. CDR1 and CDR2 from the germline V gene are KGHDR and SFDVKD. CDR3 DNA: TGTGCCACCAGTGACTGGGACAGGGGGTATGGCTACACCTTC. Translating gives CATSDWDRGYGYTF.

The J gene is TRBJ2-3, the V gene TRBV9, with TRBD2 identical over 8 bases. Germline lookup yields CDR1 SGDLS and CDR2 YYNGEE. Trimming cost V 3 bases and J 1 base; bases outside gene matches: 7. CDR3 length: 16 amino acids. Here the CDR3 reads CASSGRAGDGTDTQYF. In nucleotides, the CDR3 is TGTGCCAGCAGCGGAAGAGCGGGAGACGGCACAGATACGCAGTATTTT.

This clone was recorded once. J is TRBJ1-5 and V is TRBV7-2; possible D gene TRBD1, 6 bases. Germline CDR1 is SGHTA and CDR2 is FQGNSA. CDR3 length: 14 amino acids. V was pared by 4 bases and J by 7 bases, with 14 bases between. The CDR3 nucleotides read TGTGCCAGCAGCTCACAGGGACCTGAACAGCCCCAGCATTTT. Translated: CASSSQGPEQPQHF.

This clone was recorded once. The CDR3 sequence is CASSDGTTGGNTQYF. The CDR3 coding sequence is TGTGCCAGTAGCGACGGGACGACAGGAGGAAATACGCAGTATTTT. This chain joins TRBV19 and TRBJ2-3; tentative D call: TRBD1 (6 bases). Trimming shortened V by 6 bases and J by 7 bases, and 20 bases separated the two germline ends. CDR3 size: 15 residues. Germline CDR1 is LNHDA and CDR2 is SQIVND (reference sequence).